The entry below gives a single T cell receptor (beta chain) sequence along with its context. CDR3 length equals 16 residues. V gave up 2 bases and J gave up 1 base, with 12 bases separating them. Germline V gives CDR1 MNHEY, CDR2 SMNVEV (reference sequence). The data were taken from a study of blood T cell repertoires in COVID-19. Background on the study: Sites across the United States, Italy and Spain contributed samples from acute and convalescent COVID-19. In each case, the material was cDNA or gDNA derived from T cells, B-cell-depleted T cells, or PBMCs.

Authors' analysis steps: Amplification of reference gene primers was used by the study to estimate nucleated cell counts. Here immunoSEQ multiplex PCR was the method, and the copy in TCRdb shows in-frame clones only, minus some. The V and J calls and clone size were taken over from that table, and D and trimming were inferred from the DNA. This table holds some 130,000 clones, over 85% found once. Material: peripheral blood. The gene calls are TRBV27 and TRBJ1-5, with TRBD1 as a possible D gene (5 bases). This clonotype originated in a man aged 45-60 years with active COVID-19. The CDR3 coding sequence is TGTGCCAGCAGTTTAGTTCAGGGCTCGAGCAATCAGCCCCAGCATTTT. Amino acids: CASSLVQGSSNQPQHF.